This is a list of T cell receptor beta chains from one sample in a study of lymphopenia after photon versus proton radiotherapy. Data came from immunoSEQ multiplex PCR; TCRdb stores just in-frame clones and leaves some out. The data show 89,000 or so clones, with around 83% seen just once and over 1.1% held by the top ten. Sequenced material: peripheral blood, taken from a patient treated with proton-based radiotherapy. These TCRs come from a man aged 55 to 70 with pancreatic cancer. Each CDR3 is given with its conserved first and last residue. The D gene is left open where the match is weak. Size is stated for part of the rows, as once, few or many counts, or as a class when the clone is expanded.

cdr3_aa: CASSEPGQSYNEQFF
cdr3_nt: TGTGCCAGCAGCGAACCGGGACAGAGCTACAATGAGCAGTTCTTC
v_call: TRBV2
j_call: TRBJ2-1
clone_size: .
d_call: TRBD1

cdr3_aa: CASSQDRLAANTGELFF
cdr3_nt: TGTGCCAGCAGCCAAGATAGGCTAGCCGCGAACACCGGGGAGCTGTTTTTT
v_call: TRBV4-2
j_call: TRBJ2-2
clone_size: .
d_call: .

cdr3_aa: CASSTGRSQYNEQFF
cdr3_nt: TGTGCCAGCTCCACCGGGCGTAGTCAATACAATGAGCAGTTCTTC
v_call: TRBV18
j_call: TRBJ2-1
clone_size: once
d_call: .

cdr3_aa: CAWSVRGSSYEQYF
cdr3_nt: TGTGCCTGGAGTGTACGGGGATCTTCCTACGAGCAGTACTTC
v_call: TRBV30
j_call: TRBJ2-7
clone_size: .
d_call: .

cdr3_aa: CASSLAQGTNTEAFF
cdr3_nt: TGTGCCAGCAGCTTAGCGCAGGGTACAAACACTGAAGCTTTCTTT
v_call: TRBV7-6
j_call: TRBJ1-1
clone_size: once
d_call: .

cdr3_aa: CASRFDGSTGELFF
cdr3_nt: TGTGCCAGCAGGTTTGACGGTTCCACCGGGGAGCTGTTTTTT
v_call: TRBV7-2
j_call: TRBJ2-2
clone_size: .
d_call: .

cdr3_aa: CASSETGIPNTIYF
cdr3_nt: TGTGCCAGCAGTGAAACGGGGATCCCAAACACCATATATTTT
v_call: TRBV2
j_call: TRBJ1-3
clone_size: .
d_call: .

cdr3_aa: CASSLGSGATDTQYF
cdr3_nt: TGTGCTAGCAGCTTAGGGTCAGGGGCCACAGATACGCAGTATTTT
v_call: TRBV7-7
j_call: TRBJ2-3
clone_size: .
d_call: .

cdr3_aa: CAWSVSMGASEAFF
cdr3_nt: TGTGCCTGGAGTGTGTCTATGGGGGCTTCTGAAGCTTTCTTT
v_call: TRBV30
j_call: TRBJ1-1
clone_size: .
d_call: .

cdr3_aa: CASSIRYEQYF
cdr3_nt: TGTGCCAGCAGTATTCGCTACGAGCAGTACTTC
v_call: TRBV2
j_call: TRBJ2-7
clone_size: .
d_call: .

cdr3_aa: CASSPQGARGLVNEQFF
cdr3_nt: TGTGCCAGCAGCCCCCAGGGAGCCAGGGGGCTCGTCAATGAGCAGTTCTTC
v_call: TRBV7-3
j_call: TRBJ2-1
clone_size: once
d_call: TRBD1

cdr3_aa: CASTQRRGAGELFF
cdr3_nt: TGTGCCAGCACCCAACGAAGGGGGGCCGGGGAGCTGTTTTTT
v_call: TRBV6-5
j_call: TRBJ2-2
clone_size: .
d_call: .

cdr3_aa: CASSPDRVYEQYF
cdr3_nt: TGTGCCAGCAGCCCGGACAGGGTTTACGAGCAGTACTTC
v_call: TRBV11-2
j_call: TRBJ2-7
clone_size: .
d_call: TRBD1

cdr3_aa: CASSESSTGKETQYF
cdr3_nt: TGTGCCAGCAGTGAATCCTCGACGGGTAAAGAGACCCAGTACTTC
v_call: TRBV2
j_call: TRBJ2-5
clone_size: few
d_call: .

cdr3_aa: CASSDLVRGPTPYEQYF
cdr3_nt: TGTGCCAGCAGTGACCTAGTCAGGGGCCCGACCCCCTACGAGCAGTACTTC
v_call: TRBV25-1
j_call: TRBJ2-7
clone_size: .
d_call: .

cdr3_aa: CASAVRHGYTF
cdr3_nt: TGTGCCAGCGCAGTACGACATGGCTACACCTTC
v_call: TRBV6-1
j_call: TRBJ1-2
clone_size: .
d_call: .

cdr3_aa: CASSHDRVGYEQYF
cdr3_nt: TGTGCCAGCAGCCACGACAGGGTAGGCTACGAGCAGTACTTC
v_call: TRBV6-6
j_call: TRBJ2-7
clone_size: .
d_call: TRBD1

cdr3_aa: CASSTQAGYEQYF
cdr3_nt: TGTGCCAGCAGCACCCAAGCGGGCTACGAGCAGTACTTC
v_call: TRBV7-2
j_call: TRBJ2-7
clone_size: .
d_call: .

cdr3_aa: CASSLVGTSGSYNEQFF
cdr3_nt: TGTGCCAGCAGCTTAGTTGGGACTAGCGGCTCCTACAATGAGCAGTTCTTC
v_call: TRBV11-3
j_call: TRBJ2-1
clone_size: once
d_call: TRBD2

cdr3_aa: CASSHVDRAFYEQYF
cdr3_nt: TGTGCCAGCAGCCACGTGGACAGGGCCTTCTACGAGCAGTACTTC
v_call: TRBV14
j_call: TRBJ2-7
clone_size: few
d_call: TRBD1

cdr3_aa: CASSLSLTGVGGYTF
cdr3_nt: TGCGCCAGCAGCCTAAGCCTTACAGGGGTAGGGGGCTACACCTTC
v_call: TRBV4-3
j_call: TRBJ1-2
clone_size: few
d_call: TRBD1

cdr3_aa: CASSLEVSTGGAFF
cdr3_nt: TGTGCCAGCAGCTTGGAGGTTTCGACTGGTGGAGCTTTCTTT
v_call: TRBV5-5
j_call: TRBJ1-1
clone_size: .
d_call: .

cdr3_aa: CASSFAGLATGREQFF
cdr3_nt: TGTGCCAGCTCGTTCGCGGGACTAGCGACAGGACGGGAGCAGTTCTTC
v_call: TRBV18
j_call: TRBJ2-1
clone_size: .
d_call: TRBD2

cdr3_aa: CASSLMGGTTYNEQFF
cdr3_nt: TGTGCCAGCAGTTTAATGGGGGGAACGACCTACAATGAGCAGTTCTTC
v_call: TRBV27
j_call: TRBJ2-1
clone_size: .
d_call: .

cdr3_aa: CASSFGTGARETQYF
cdr3_nt: TGTGCCAGCAGCTTCGGGACAGGGGCGCGGGAGACCCAGTACTTC
v_call: TRBV5-5
j_call: TRBJ2-5
clone_size: few
d_call: TRBD1

cdr3_aa: CASSPDVAGSYNEQFF
cdr3_nt: TGTGCCAGCAGCCCAGATGTAGCGGGATCTTACAATGAGCAGTTCTTC
v_call: TRBV4-2
j_call: TRBJ2-1
clone_size: .
d_call: TRBD2

cdr3_aa: CASSQVAGVVEQYF
cdr3_nt: TGTGCCAGCAGCCAAGTAGCGGGAGTGGTCGAGCAGTACTTC
v_call: TRBV4-2
j_call: TRBJ2-7
clone_size: .
d_call: TRBD2

cdr3_aa: CASSQDPITNEKLFF
cdr3_nt: TGCGCCAGCAGCCAAGATCCGATAACTAATGAAAAACTGTTTTTT
v_call: TRBV4-3
j_call: TRBJ1-4
clone_size: .
d_call: .

cdr3_aa: CASRLKGGTSGPYEQYF
cdr3_nt: TGTGCCAGCAGGCTGAAGGGCGGGACTAGCGGTCCCTACGAGCAGTACTTC
v_call: TRBV28
j_call: TRBJ2-7
clone_size: few
d_call: TRBD2

cdr3_aa: CASRRGTSGTDTQYF
cdr3_nt: TGTGCCAGCAGACGAGGGACTAGCGGCACAGATACGCAGTATTTT
v_call: TRBV27
j_call: TRBJ2-3
clone_size: .
d_call: TRBD2

cdr3_aa: CASSARESTGELFF
cdr3_nt: TGCGCCAGCAGCGCCAGGGAGTCCACCGGGGAGCTGTTTTTT
v_call: TRBV5-1
j_call: TRBJ2-2
clone_size: .
d_call: .

cdr3_aa: CASSENVDTQYF
cdr3_nt: TGTGCCAGCAGTGAAAACGTAGATACGCAGTATTTT
v_call: TRBV2
j_call: TRBJ2-3
clone_size: .
d_call: .

cdr3_aa: CASSASSGGTDTQYF
cdr3_nt: TGTGCCAGCAGCGCGTCTAGCGGAGGCACAGATACGCAGTATTTT
v_call: TRBV9
j_call: TRBJ2-3
clone_size: .
d_call: TRBD2

cdr3_aa: CASRGDRNSYEQYF
cdr3_nt: TGTGCCAGCAGGGGGGACAGGAACTCCTACGAGCAGTACTTC
v_call: TRBV2
j_call: TRBJ2-7
clone_size: .
d_call: TRBD1

cdr3_aa: CASSWNRQNGYTF
cdr3_nt: TGTGCCAGCAGCTGGAATAGGCAGAATGGCTACACCTTC
v_call: TRBV5-4
j_call: TRBJ1-2
clone_size: .
d_call: .

cdr3_aa: CASSHGLLGEKLFF
cdr3_nt: TGCGCCAGCAGCCACGGACTGCTTGGGGAAAAACTGTTTTTT
v_call: TRBV4-1
j_call: TRBJ1-4
clone_size: .
d_call: .

cdr3_aa: CASRPLTGFLEQFF
cdr3_nt: TGTGCCAGCAGACCCCTTACAGGGTTCCTTGAGCAGTTCTTC
v_call: TRBV27
j_call: TRBJ2-1
clone_size: few
d_call: .

cdr3_aa: CASSQSGTGGTDTQYF
cdr3_nt: TGTGCCAGCAGCCAGAGCGGGACAGGGGGGACAGATACGCAGTATTTT
v_call: TRBV7-3
j_call: TRBJ2-3
clone_size: .
d_call: TRBD1

cdr3_aa: CASSQGQRPDYGYTF
cdr3_nt: TGTGCCAGCAGCCAGGGACAACGACCTGACTATGGCTACACCTTC
v_call: TRBV6-5
j_call: TRBJ1-2
clone_size: .
d_call: .

cdr3_aa: CASTASYEQYF
cdr3_nt: TGTGCCAGCACTGCCTCCTACGAGCAGTACTTC
v_call: TRBV28
j_call: TRBJ2-7
clone_size: .
d_call: .

cdr3_aa: CASSPQGQASSGANVLTF
cdr3_nt: TGTGCCAGTAGCCCCCAAGGACAGGCTAGCTCTGGGGCCAACGTCCTGACTTTC
v_call: TRBV19
j_call: TRBJ2-6
clone_size: .
d_call: TRBD1

cdr3_aa: CAWRVGQGRRMGTEAFF
cdr3_nt: TGTGCCTGGAGGGTGGGACAGGGGAGAAGGATGGGCACTGAAGCTTTCTTT
v_call: TRBV30
j_call: TRBJ1-1
clone_size: once
d_call: TRBD1

cdr3_aa: CASGGTPNSGANVLTF
cdr3_nt: TGTGCCAGTGGTGGGACACCGAACTCTGGGGCCAACGTCCTGACTTTC
v_call: TRBV6-6
j_call: TRBJ2-6
clone_size: .
d_call: .

cdr3_aa: CASSPRDRDGYTF
cdr3_nt: TGTGCCAGCAGTCCTCGGGACAGGGATGGCTACACCTTC
v_call: TRBV27
j_call: TRBJ1-2
clone_size: .
d_call: TRBD1

cdr3_aa: CASSEETGTPGPYNEQFF
cdr3_nt: TGCGCCAGCAGCGAAGAAACTGGCACACCTGGTCCCTACAATGAGCAGTTCTTC
v_call: TRBV4-3
j_call: TRBJ2-1
clone_size: .
d_call: .

cdr3_aa: CASSYSRYNTGELFF
cdr3_nt: TGTGCCAGCAGTTACTCGAGATATAACACCGGGGAGCTGTTTTTT
v_call: TRBV6-5
j_call: TRBJ2-2
clone_size: once
d_call: .

cdr3_aa: CASSRTKNTEAFF
cdr3_nt: TGTGCCAGCAGCCGTACTAAGAACACTGAAGCTTTCTTT
v_call: TRBV6-5
j_call: TRBJ1-1
clone_size: once
d_call: .

cdr3_aa: CASSSQGATGYEQYF
cdr3_nt: TGTGCCAGCAGTAGTCAGGGGGCGACGGGCTACGAGCAGTACTTC
v_call: TRBV6-6
j_call: TRBJ2-7
clone_size: .
d_call: TRBD1

cdr3_aa: CASSMRDSLTSYEQYF
cdr3_nt: TGTGCCAGTAGTATGCGGGACAGCCTTACCTCCTACGAGCAGTACTTC
v_call: TRBV19
j_call: TRBJ2-7
clone_size: .
d_call: .

cdr3_aa: CASSSSRASTDTQYF
cdr3_nt: TGTGCTAGCAGCTCATCTAGGGCTAGCACAGATACGCAGTATTTT
v_call: TRBV7-7
j_call: TRBJ2-3
clone_size: .
d_call: .